This TCR beta chain was profiled in a study of OX40 agonist ivuxolimab in advanced cancers. Study-level information: An anti-OX40 (CD134) antibody with agonistic activity, ivuxolimab, was administered to patients. Anti-PD-1, anti-PD-L1 or anti-CTLA-4 therapy given earlier was allowed, and 35% to 50% had some. Study results and limitations: At 0.1 to 3.0 mg/kg, CD4+ and CD8+ blood T cells expanded clonally by week 6.

Concerning this clone: Its target is unknown.

Repertoires were generated with immunoSEQ multiplex PCR, while TCRdb's copy carries only in-frame clones and drops some. The data contain about 26,000 clones, 80% to 90% of them seen just once; the ten biggest clones take up roughly 21%. This TCR came from an adult with an advanced solid tumor such as melanoma, head and neck, liver or kidney cancer. Material: CD4+ or CD8+ T cells sorted from blood, obtained in a trial of the OX40 agonist ivuxolimab.

The CDR3 DNA reads as TGTGCCAGCAGCCTCCGGACAGGGGGGCGAGAGACCCAGTACTTC. Translation gives CASSLRTGGRETQYF. This rearrangement joins TRBV7-9 to TRBJ2-5, with 10 bases that match TRBD1. In germline, CDR1 is SEHNR, CDR2 FQNEAQ (reference sequence). The trim removed 5 bases at V and 4 bases at J, leaving 7 bases unmatched. The CDR3 has 15 amino acids.